Listed below are T cell receptor beta chains from one sample, sequenced in a study of cytomegalovirus exposure and HLA in healthy donors. The repertoire was sequenced with immunoSEQ multiplex PCR; TCRdb's copy has only in-frame clones and lacks some. The table lists approximately 300,000 clones, 86% of them singletons. Source material: PBMCs. Receptor source: a woman aged 18-35 years in good health and CMV-seronegative. Each CDR3 is given with its conserved first and last residue. D genes are given only for firm matches. Some rows mark clone size as missing; the rest say once, few, many or name a class of expanded clone.

J gene | D gene | clone size | V gene | CDR3 length | CDR3 DNA | CDR3 protein
TRBJ2-3 | . | . | TRBV7-3 | 17 | TGTGCCAGCAGCTTAACGGCGTCGGGGAGTAGCACAGATACGCAGTATTTT | CASSLTASGSSTDTQYF
TRBJ2-5 | . | . | TRBV7-6 | 14 | TGTGCCAGCAGCTTAGCAGGGGGTTCGGAGACCCAGTACTTC | CASSLAGGSETQYF
TRBJ2-3 | . | . | TRBV4-3 | 15 | TGCGCCAGCAGCCAAGGGGGCTGGGATTCAGATACGCAGTATTTT | CASSQGGWDSDTQYF
TRBJ1-3 | . | . | TRBV6-5 | 15 | TGTGCCAGCAGTTACTCGCACTTGTCTGGAAACACCATATATTTT | CASSYSHLSGNTIYF
TRBJ2-7 | TRBD2 | . | TRBV13 | 15 | TGTGCCAGCAGCTCCCATAGCGGGGGGGGTTACGAGCAGTACTTC | CASSSHSGGGYEQYF
TRBJ2-7 | TRBD1 | . | TRBV6-5 | 13 | TGTGCCAGCCTAGACAGGGACGAGTACGAGCAGTACTTC | CASLDRDEYEQYF
TRBJ2-7 | . | . | TRBV7-2 | 16 | TGTGCCAGCAGCTTAGAGGGGGTCGGCTCCTTTTACGAGCAGTACTTC | CASSLEGVGSFYEQYF
TRBJ2-7 | . | . | TRBV2 | 13 | TGTGCCAGCAGTGAACAGGGGACCTACGAGCAGTACTTC | CASSEQGTYEQYF
TRBJ2-7 | TRBD1 | . | TRBV5-3 | 13 | TGTGCCAGAAGCTCGACAGGGGCGGGGGAGCAGTACTTC | CARSSTGAGEQYF
TRBJ2-1 | . | once | TRBV2 | 14 | TGTGCCAGCTTACTGAGCTCCTACTACAATGAGCAGTTCTTC | CASLLSSYYNEQFF
TRBJ1-4 | . | once | TRBV2 | 12 | TGTGCCAGCAGGGCGGACAGCGAAAAACTGTTTTTT | CASRADSEKLFF
TRBJ2-5 | TRBD2 | . | TRBV30 | 14 | TGTGCCTGGAGTAGGACTAGCGGTAAAGAGACCCAGTACTTC | CAWSRTSGKETQYF
TRBJ1-5 | TRBD1 | . | TRBV6-5 | 14 | TGTGCCAGCAGTTACGGACAGGGGAGTCAGCCCCAGCATTTT | CASSYGQGSQPQHF
TRBJ2-7 | . | . | TRBV5-4 | 15 | TGTGCCAGCAGCCGCGGGGACGCCGGAACCTACGAGCAGTACTTC | CASSRGDAGTYEQYF
TRBJ2-7 | TRBD1 | . | TRBV5-1 | 15 | TGCGCCAGCAGCGAGGGGACAGGACATACCTACGAGCAGTACTTC | CASSEGTGHTYEQYF
TRBJ2-5 | . | . | TRBV10-3 | 14 | TGTGCCATCAGTGAGCTGGGGGCGGGAGAGACCCAGTACTTC | CAISELGAGETQYF
TRBJ2-7 | . | few | TRBV7-2 | 14 | TGTGCCAGCAGCTTAGATCTAGCGACGGGCGAGCAGTACTTC | CASSLDLATGEQYF
TRBJ2-1 | TRBD2 | . | TRBV9 | 15 | TGTGCCAGCAGCTTCCGACCGGGACTAGCGGAAGAGCAGTTCTTC | CASSFRPGLAEEQFF
TRBJ2-2 | . | . | TRBV7-3 | 16 | TGTGCCAGCAGCTCGAGCACAGGGTGGGGCACCGGGGAGCTGTTTTTT | CASSSSTGWGTGELFF
TRBJ2-1 | TRBD1 | . | TRBV9 | 15 | TGTGCCAGCAGCTCCCGACAGGGTTTCTACAATGAGCAGTTCTTC | CASSSRQGFYNEQFF
TRBJ2-7 | . | . | TRBV27 | 14 | TGTGCCAGCAGTTACTCGAGGGCCTTTGGGGAGCAGTACTTC | CASSYSRAFGEQYF
TRBJ2-2 | TRBD2 | . | TRBV15 | 16 | TGTGCCACCAGCCCCAAACTAGCGGGGAACACCGGGGAGCTGTTTTTT | CATSPKLAGNTGELFF
TRBJ2-7 | TRBD1 | . | TRBV18 | 17 | TGTGCCAGCTCACCACTGGGACAGGGCGGGTTGATTTACGAGCAGTACTTC | CASSPLGQGGLIYEQYF
TRBJ2-1 | . | . | TRBV5-1 | 17 | TGCGCCAGCAGCTTGGTTGGCGGAGGTGAACTGCACAATGAGCAGTTCTTC | CASSLVGGGELHNEQFF
TRBJ2-7 | TRBD2 | . | TRBV6-5 | 15 | TGTGCCAGCACGCCCCGTAGCGGGCCCTCGAGGGAGCAGTACTTC | CASTPRSGPSREQYF
TRBJ2-6 | . | few | TRBV2 | 16 | TGTGCCAGCAGTGGAGGCGGGACCCTTGGGGCCAACGTCCTGACTTTC | CASSGGGTLGANVLTF
TRBJ2-7 | . | . | TRBV28 | 14 | TGTGCCAGCAGTTCCCCCCCGCGGGAACACGAGCAGTACTTC | CASSSPPREHEQYF
TRBJ1-5 | TRBD1 | . | TRBV19 | 15 | TGTGCCAGTAGTGCTACAGGGGGCGCGTGGCAGCCCCAGCATTTT | CASSATGGAWQPQHF
TRBJ2-7 | TRBD2 | . | TRBV28 | 16 | TGTGCCAGCAGATCTCCGGGACTAGCGGGGGTCTACGAGCAGTACTTC | CASRSPGLAGVYEQYF
TRBJ1-1 | . | . | TRBV2 | 14 | TGTGCCAGCAGTGCGGGGGGTGTTTACACTGAAGCTTTCTTT | CASSAGGVYTEAFF